This TCR beta chain was sequenced for a study of blood T cell repertoires in COVID-19. Profiling relied on immunoSEQ multiplex PCR, and the TCRdb table lists in-frame clones only, not all of them. There are about 200,000 clones in the sample; 86% occur only once, and 2% to 2.5% lies in the top ten. Germline lookup yields CDR1 SGHRS and CDR2 YFSETQ. The CDR3 sequence is 19 residues long. V was shortened by 3 bases and J by 1 base, with 23 bases between the two germline ends. The sequence came from a man aged 25 to 45 who had recovered from COVID-19. The chain employs TRBV5-1 and TRBJ1-3; tentative D call: TRBD1 (5 bases). The sequencing sample was made of peripheral blood. The CDR3 bases are TGCGCCAGCAGCTGGAACGCAGGGTCAGTCCACTTTTCTGGAAACACCATATATTTT. The encoded protein is CASSWNAGSVHFSGNTIYF.